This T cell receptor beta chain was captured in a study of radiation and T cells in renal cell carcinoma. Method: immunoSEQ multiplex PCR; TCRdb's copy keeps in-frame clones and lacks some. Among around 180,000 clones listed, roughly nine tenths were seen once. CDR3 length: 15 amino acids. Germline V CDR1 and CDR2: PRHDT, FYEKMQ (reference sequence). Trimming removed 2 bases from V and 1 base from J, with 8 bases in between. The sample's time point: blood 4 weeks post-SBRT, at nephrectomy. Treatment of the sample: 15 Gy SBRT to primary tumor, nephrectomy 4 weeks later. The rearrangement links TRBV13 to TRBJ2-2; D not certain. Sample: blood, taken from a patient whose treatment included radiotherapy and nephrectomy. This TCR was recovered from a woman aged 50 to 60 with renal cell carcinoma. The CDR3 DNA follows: TGTGCCAGCAGCTTAAATCCAGGGAACACCGGGGAGCTGTTTTTT. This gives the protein CASSLNPGNTGELFF.